The 10 T cell receptor beta chains listed next were all sequenced from one sample in a study of T cell clones after liver transplantation. Measured with immunoSEQ multiplex PCR; TCRdb has only the in-frame clones, and not every one. Of more than 10,000 clones in the sample, less than 85% were seen once. The source material was CD8+ T cells from blood, sampled at the 22-month timepoint. These receptors all stem from a human patient who received a liver transplant. Among the T cells, some may be from the graft donor.

The chain has TRBV27 and TRBJ2-1; TRBD2 matches at 7 bases. CDR1 is MNHEY, CDR2 SMNVEV, per germline (reference sequence). The CDR3 consists of 14 residues. V lost 6 bases to trimming and J lost 3 bases; unmatched junction nucleotides: 5. The CDR3 region has the DNA TGTGCCAGCAGCCCCGGCGGGAGCTACAATGAGCAGTTCTTC. Amino acids: CASSPGGSYNEQFF.

The chain couples TRBV7-3 to TRBJ2-5, with TRBD2 identical over 13 bases. V gave up 4 bases and J gave up 5 bases; unmatched junction bases: 7. CDR3 length: 16 residues. Germline assignment: CDR1 SGHTA and CDR2 FQGTGA. DNA of the CDR3: TGTGCCAGCAGCTCGGGACTAGCGGGACGAGGGGAGACCCAGTACTTC. Translating it yields CASSSGLAGRGETQYF.

The chain carries TRBV5-6 and TRBJ1-2, with 7 bases matching TRBD1. J lost 6 bases, V lost 0 bases, and 2 bases had no gene match. Looked up from germline, CDR1 is SGHDT and CDR2 is YYEEEE. This CDR3 spans 13 amino acids. The DNA for the CDR3 is TGTGCCAGCAGCTTGGGGCAGGGGGATGGCTACACCTTC. Translating gives CASSLGQGDGYTF.

This rearrangement joins TRBV15 to TRBJ2-7; unclear D gene. Germline CDR1 is LNHNV and CDR2 is YYDKDF (reference sequence). Trimming pared 5 bases from V and 0 bases from J, leaving 11 bases between. This CDR3 spans 14 amino acids. This CDR3 reads CATSPIMSSYEQYF. In DNA, the CDR3 is TGTGCCACCAGCCCTATTATGAGCTCCTACGAGCAGTACTTC. Full variable domain (outside the CDR3, taken from reference TRBV15 and TRBJ2-7): DAMVIQNPRYQVTQFGKPVTLSCSQTLNHNVMYWYQQKSSQAPKLLFHYYDKDFNNEADTPDNFQSRRPNTSFCFLDIRSPGLGDTAMYLCATSPIMSSYEQYFGPGTRLTVT.

The rearrangement links TRBV4-1 to TRBJ1-3, with a weak D call TRBD1 (5 bases). The CDR3 covers 16 residues. The V end lost 1 base, the J end lost 7 bases, and 17 bases lay between the germline ends. Germline lookup yields CDR1 MGHRA and CDR2 YSYEKL. This CDR3 is CASSQVLFGGGNTIYF. CDR3 coding DNA: TGCGCCAGCAGCCAAGTTCTTTTCGGGGGTGGTAACACCATATATTTT.

This clone occurred a few times. Other DNA sequences in this specimen translate into the identical CDR3. The chain links TRBV27 to TRBJ2-2; D is uncertain. The length of the CDR3 is 12 residues. Germline-derived CDR1 and CDR2 are MNHEY and SMNVEV (reference sequence). The V and J ends lost 3 bases and 2 bases respectively, with 1 base between them. CDR3 amino acids: CASSFNTGELFF. The CDR3 coding sequence is TGTGCCAGCAGTTTCAACACCGGGGAGCTGTTTTTT.

The V gene is TRBV29-1, the J gene TRBJ1-1; perhaps TRBD1 as D (5 bases). Trimming removed 0 bases at V and 3 bases at J, with 14 bases between. The germline CDR1 and CDR2 sequences are SQVTM and ANQGSEA. The CDR3 consists of 15 residues. This chain's CDR3 is CSVEDRGGVDTEAFF. For the CDR3, the DNA is TGCAGCGTTGAAGATCGGGGAGGGGTGGACACTGAAGCTTTCTTT.

The V call is TRBV4-3, the J call TRBJ2-3; D uncertain. V was cut by 1 base and J by 4 bases, with 6 bases left in between. CDR3 length: 13 residues. Per the germline V gene, CDR1 is LGHNA and CDR2 is YSLEER. The CDR3 bases are TGCGCCAGCAGCCAAGGGGAATCAGATACGCAGTATTTT. It yields the protein CASSQGESDTQYF.

V usage is TRBV4-3 and J usage is TRBJ2-5; the match to TRBD2 covers 7 bases. The CDR3 covers 14 residues. Germline V gene lookup returns CDR1 LGHNA and CDR2 YSLEER. Trimming at V came to 2 bases and at J to 5 bases, leaving 5 bases not matched to a gene. The CDR3 coding sequence is TGCGCCAGCAGCCAAAAGGGGCGGGGGGAGACCCAGTACTTC. The encoded protein is CASSQKGRGETQYF.

This chain connects TRBV9 to TRBJ2-5; 11 nucleotides match TRBD1. Germline lookup yields CDR1 SGDLS and CDR2 YYNGEE. Germline trimming cut 2 bases from V and 3 bases from J; bases unmatched to any gene: 9. The CDR3 has 17 amino acids. This CDR3 reads CASSVSGTGGAKETQYF. The CDR3 DNA reads TGTGCCAGCAGCGTGTCCGGGACAGGGGGGGCTAAAGAGACCCAGTACTTC.